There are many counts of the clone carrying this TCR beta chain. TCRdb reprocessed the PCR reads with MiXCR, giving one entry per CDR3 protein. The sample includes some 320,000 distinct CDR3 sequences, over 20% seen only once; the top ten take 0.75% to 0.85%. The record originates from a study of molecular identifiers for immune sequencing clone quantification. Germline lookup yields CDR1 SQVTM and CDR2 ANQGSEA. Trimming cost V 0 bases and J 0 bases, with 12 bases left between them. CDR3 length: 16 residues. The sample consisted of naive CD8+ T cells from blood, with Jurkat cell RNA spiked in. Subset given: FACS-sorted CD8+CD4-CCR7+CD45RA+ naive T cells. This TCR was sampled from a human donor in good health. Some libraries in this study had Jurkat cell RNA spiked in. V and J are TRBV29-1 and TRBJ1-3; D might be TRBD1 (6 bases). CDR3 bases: TGCAGCGTTGAAGATGTCTGGGGGCTCTCTGGAAACACCATATATTTT. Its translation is CSVEDVWGLSGNTIYF.